What follows are 20 T cell receptor beta chains derived from one specimen sequenced in a study of OX40 agonist ivuxolimab in advanced cancers. Library preparation employed the immunoSEQ multiplex PCR assay. Imported from immuneACCESS, the table was reduced by TCRdb to in-frame sequences with V and J called. These copies leave out some clones; in studies compared against another copy, an unresolved V gene accounts for under half, and the cause of the remainder is not known. The table for this sample lists 95,000 or so clones; approximately 85% of them were counted only once. 3% to 4% of the sample belongs to the ten largest clones. Sequencing used CD4+ or CD8+ T cells sorted from blood, obtained in a trial of the OX40 agonist ivuxolimab. The receptors derive from an adult with an advanced solid tumor such as melanoma, head and neck, liver or kidney cancer.

This CDR3 is CASSGGISSYEQYF. DNA of the CDR3: TGTGCCAGCAGTGGCGGCATAAGCTCCTACGAGCAGTACTTC. The V call is TRBV28, the J call TRBJ2-7, with D hard to call. CDR1 and CDR2 (germline): MDHEN, SYDVKM. The V gene lost 5 bases and the J gene lost 0 bases, with 11 bases spanning the gap. The CDR3 covers 14 residues.

The chain links TRBV6-1 to TRBJ2-2; no clear D. V was trimmed by 5 bases and J by 4 bases, leaving 5 bases between them. This CDR3 has 12 residues. Per germline, CDR1 MNHNS and CDR2 SASEGT. The CDR3 DNA follows: TGTGCCAGCAGTAGAGTCACCGGGGAGCTGTTTTTT. Translated: CASSRVTGELFF.

This chain joins TRBV7-2 and TRBJ2-1, with 8 bases lining up with TRBD2. This CDR3 comprises 15 residues. In germline, CDR1 is SGHTA, CDR2 FQGNSA. Losses at the gene ends were 5 bases for V and 9 bases for J; bases not matched to a gene: 12. This CDR3 is CASSAGRAVGGEQFF. CDR3 in DNA: TGTGCCAGCAGCGCCGGGAGGGCCGTGGGGGGTGAGCAGTTCTTC.

The gene calls are TRBV27 and TRBJ1-1; D gene unclear. Trimming took off 6 bases at V and 5 bases at J, with 10 bases between the two ends. Germline V gene data show CDR1 as MNHEY and CDR2 as SMNVEV (reference sequence). The CDR3 has 12 amino acids. The chain's CDR3 is CASRMGRTEAFF. The CDR3 DNA sequence: TGTGCCAGCAGGATGGGCCGGACTGAAGCTTTCTTT.

The chain is built from TRBV4-2 and TRBJ2-2, with TRBD2 matching 7 bases. From germline, CDR1 is LGHNA and CDR2 YNFKEQ. The CDR3 is 17 residues long. The trim removed 0 bases at V and 6 bases at J, leaving 10 bases unmatched. This chain's CDR3 is CASSQDLETSLSGELFF. CDR3 bases: TGTGCCAGCAGCCAAGATCTTGAGACTAGCTTATCCGGGGAGCTGTTTTTT.

This clone was picked up many times. The chain employs TRBV11-3 and TRBJ2-7; unclear D gene. Between the trimmed V and J ends, which lost 4 bases and 0 bases, there was a span of 4 bases. Germline CDR1 SGHNT, CDR2 YENEEA. CDR3 length equals 12 residues. CDR3 protein: CASSWASYEQYF. CDR3 DNA sequence: TGTGCCAGCAGCTGGGCCTCCTACGAGCAGTACTTC.

J is TRBJ2-2 and V is TRBV18; 7 nucleotides line up with TRBD1. V trimming: 1 base; J trimming: 4 bases; junction bases outside the gene matches: 9. The CDR3 length is 17 residues. Germline assignment: CDR1 KGHSH and CDR2 LQKENI. CDR3 bases: TGTGCCAGCTCACCACGCGGATCAGGGGGAGTCACCGGGGAGCTGTTTTTT. Its translation: CASSPRGSGGVTGELFF.

This clone qualifies as medium-sized. CDR3 DNA sequence: TGCGCCAGCAGCCACCCTCCCCGGGGGAACACCGGGGAGCTGTTTTTT. Its translation is CASSHPPRGNTGELFF. The J gene is TRBJ2-2, the V gene TRBV4-1, with D possibly matching TRBD2 (5 bases). Germline loops: CDR1 MGHRA, CDR2 YSYEKL. This CDR3 region has 16 residues. Trimming took off 3 bases at V and 1 base at J, with 12 bases between the two ends.

CDR3 sequence: CASSLRREKLFF. In DNA, the CDR3 is TGTGCCAGCAGCTTAAGGAGGGAAAAACTGTTTTTT. The chain is built from TRBV7-9 and TRBJ1-4; D remains ambiguous. Per germline, CDR1 SEHNR and CDR2 FQNEAQ (reference sequence). The CDR3 runs 12 residues. Between the trimmed V and J ends, which lost 2 bases and 8 bases, there was a span of 6 bases.

This clone came up a few times. The chain is built from TRBV7-2 and TRBJ2-3; TRBD2 agrees at 12 bases. V lost 4 bases to trimming and J lost 2 bases; unmatched junction nucleotides: 4. Looked up from germline, CDR1 is SGHTA and CDR2 is FQGNSA. The CDR3 is 16 amino acids. Here the CDR3 reads CASSSTSGRPTDTQYF. DNA of the CDR3: TGTGCCAGCAGCTCAACTAGCGGGAGGCCCACAGATACGCAGTATTTT.

This clone was observed once. This sequence joins TRBV27 and TRBJ2-1, with D unresolved. This CDR3 is 14 amino acids long. V lost 8 bases to trimming and J lost 0 bases, with 11 bases between them. CDR1 and CDR2 from the germline V gene are MNHEY and SMNVEV (reference sequence). CDR3: CASCPLSSYNEQFF. In DNA, the CDR3 is TGTGCCAGCTGCCCCCTCAGCTCCTACAATGAGCAGTTCTTC.

The V call is TRBV6-1, the J call TRBJ2-7; 7 bases fit TRBD1. CDR3 length: 15 amino acids. V gave up 10 bases and J gave up 3 bases; unmatched junction bases: 15. Germline CDR1 MNHNS, CDR2 SASEGT. In DNA, the CDR3 is TGTGCCAACCCTGTGAAAACAGGGGAAGACTACGAGCAGTACTTC. Translating gives CANPVKTGEDYEQYF.

The chain uses TRBV11-2 and TRBJ2-7; D is ambiguous. Trimming removed 0 bases at V and 0 bases at J, with 6 bases between. This CDR3 has 14 amino acids. Germline V gene data show CDR1 as SGHAT and CDR2 as FQNNGV. The CDR3 loop is CASSLDAFSYEQYF. CDR3 in DNA: TGTGCCAGCAGCTTAGACGCATTCTCCTACGAGCAGTACTTC.

The V gene is TRBV2, the J gene TRBJ2-7, with D unclear. Trimming left V 7 bases short and J 0 bases short, with 4 bases between. The V gene's germline CDR1 is SNHLY and CDR2 FYNNEI. This CDR3 spans 11 amino acids. CDR3 nucleotides: TGTGCCAGCATCCTCTCCTACGAGCAGTACTTC. Its protein is CASILSYEQYF.

This clone was detected only once. This rearrangement joins TRBV30 to TRBJ1-1, with D hard to call. The germline gives CDR1 GTSNPN, CDR2 SVGIG (reference sequence). The CDR3 has 12 amino acids. Trimming shortened V by 1 base and J by 3 bases, and 6 bases separated the two germline ends. The CDR3 DNA is TGTGCCTGGAGTGCCGGAGACACTGAAGCTTTCTTT. Its protein is CAWSAGDTEAFF.

In nucleotides, the CDR3 is TGTGCCAGCAGCTTAGGTCCCTTTTACGAGCAGTACTTC. This sequence encodes CASSLGPFYEQYF. This chain joins TRBV11-3 and TRBJ2-7; D gene unclear. The V and J ends lost 1 base and 4 bases respectively, with 8 bases between them. This CDR3 comprises 13 residues. The germline gives CDR1 SGHNT, CDR2 YENEEA.

This chain uses TRBV11-3 with TRBJ2-1; possible D gene TRBD2, 6 bases. The V gene's germline CDR1 is SGHNT and CDR2 YENEEA. Trimming stripped 3 bases from V and 4 bases from J, with 13 bases between. The CDR3 covers 15 residues. The CDR3 DNA is TGTGCCAGCAGCTTCACCACTAGCCCTTACAATGAGCAGTTCTTC. Translating gives CASSFTTSPYNEQFF.

V is TRBV21-1 and J is TRBJ2-1; the table's D call, TRBD2, has no DNA check behind it. TRBV21-1 is an annotated pseudogene. CDR3 length: 17 residues. CDR3 sequence (DNA): TGTGCCAGCAGCAAGGACTCATCAGAAACCTCCTACAATGAGCAGTTCTTC. This gives the protein CASSKDSSETSYNEQFF.

This chain joins TRBV28 and TRBJ1-4, with D perhaps TRBD1 (5 bases). The CDR3 is made up of 13 amino acids. V was trimmed by 1 base and J by 14 bases, leaving 14 bases between them. Germline-derived CDR1 and CDR2 are MDHEN and SYDVKM. CDR3 in amino acids: CASSLFGGGFLFF. The CDR3 DNA reads TGTGCCAGCAGTTTATTCGGGGGAGGATTTCTGTTTTTT.

The chain joins TRBV9 to TRBJ2-1; either TRBD1 or TRBD2 may supply D (5 bases each). The V gene lost 2 bases and the J gene lost 10 bases, with 16 bases spanning the gap. CDR1 is SGDLS and CDR2 is YYNGEE in the germline V gene. The CDR3 length is 14 residues. CDR3 sequence reads: CASSVEGTGGEQFF. In DNA form, the CDR3 reads TGTGCCAGCAGCGTCGAGGGGACCGGCGGGGAGCAGTTCTTC.